A selection of T cell receptor beta chains follows, all from one sample in a study of cytomegalovirus exposure and HLA in healthy donors. Sequencing used immunoSEQ multiplex PCR; TCRdb keeps in-frame clones, though not all of them. Among over 95,000 clones listed, about 74% were seen once. The material sequenced was PBMCs. These receptors all stem from a female donor in good health and CMV-seronegative. Each CDR3 is given with its conserved first and last residue.

TRBJ1-5 | TRBV6-5 | CASLGGNQPQHF
TRBJ1-5 | TRBV5-6 | CASSLTDGSQPQHF
TRBJ2-5 | TRBV7-2 | CASSLRDRWGTQYF
TRBJ2-1 | TRBV6-1 | CASSVRGSASDNEQFF
TRBJ2-3 | TRBV19 | CASSNHVGTDTQYF
TRBJ2-5 | TRBV5-1 | CASSARTGGSETQYF
TRBJ2-1 | TRBV7-8 | CASSSGAVPRRVEQFF
TRBJ1-5 | TRBV5-1 | CASSLAGGGNQPQHF
TRBJ2-2 | TRBV9 | CASSPMARTPNTGELFF
TRBJ1-5 | TRBV6-5 | CASSYNRGGNQPQHF
TRBJ2-2 | TRBV5-1 | CASSPRPSGGSQTGELFF
TRBJ1-1 | TRBV19 | CASKWTGVTEAFF
TRBJ1-1 | TRBV18 | CASSPIPGLTSSRNTEAFF
. | TRBV7-2 | CASSFRPSGASYEQYF
TRBJ2-5 | TRBV18 | CASSPTGLAGAETQYF
TRBJ2-1 | TRBV7-2 | CASSPTSGTEEQFF
TRBJ2-1 | TRBV11-1 | CASSLSWRNEQFF
TRBJ2-7 | TRBV7-9 | CASSALGRHEQYF
TRBJ2-2 | TRBV9 | CASSDEGGYTGELFF
TRBJ1-5 | TRBV5-1 | CASSLGTGINQPQHF
TRBJ2-1 | TRBV5-1 | CASSLNGGAPYNEQFF
TRBJ2-3 | TRBV29-1 | CSVPDLLTDTQYF
TRBJ1-1 | TRBV9 | CASSVGLQGNTEAFF
TRBJ1-2 | TRBV10-1 | CASSVCTGGNYGYTF
TRBJ1-1 | TRBV7-3 | CASSFTGIYTEAFF
TRBJ1-1 | TRBV5-6 | CASSRAGGTEAFF
TRBJ2-1 | TRBV13 | CASSSLAASSYNEQFF
TRBJ2-7 | TRBV29-1 | CSVRSGYEQYF
TRBJ1-2 | TRBV30 | CAWSSGQGAGGYTF
TRBJ2-7 | TRBV7-2 | CASSYGGPYEQYF
TRBJ2-3 | TRBV5-6 | CASSLGAGAPTDTQYF
TRBJ1-1 | TRBV29-1 | CSVRGLMNTEAFF
TRBJ2-3 | TRBV7-3 | CASSSSEGSLLYTQYF
TRBJ1-1 | TRBV19 | CASSLQGNTEAFF
. | TRBV6-5 | CASSYGGEQYF
TRBJ2-2 | TRBV7-3 | CASSVRLTANTGELFF
TRBJ2-7 | TRBV9 | CASSVAQGYEQYF
TRBJ1-2 | TRBV11-2 | CASSLESAARTYGYTF
TRBJ2-7 | TRBV28 | CASSLTSGSSYEQYF
TRBJ1-1 | TRBV19 | CASSNRGGSFTEAFF
TRBJ2-4 | TRBV30 | CAWRGQGGNIQYF